The 18 T cell receptor beta chains below were found in one sample sequenced in a study of blood T cell repertoires in COVID-19. TCRdb's copy holds only in-frame clones and misses some; the assay was immunoSEQ multiplex PCR. The sample includes under 200,000 clones, roughly 90% of them seen just once. Sequencing input: PBMCs or T cells enriched from blood (not recorded which). These receptors were taken from a woman aged 18-29 years who had recovered from COVID-19.

The chain combines TRBV27 with TRBJ2-3; 10 bases map to TRBD2. This CDR3 comprises 17 residues. Germline trimming cut 4 bases from V and 7 bases from J; bases unmatched to any gene: 14. The germline V gene has CDR1 MNHEY and CDR2 SMNVEV (reference sequence). The CDR3 DNA sequence: TGTGCCAGCAGTTCCCTCACGGTCAGCGGGGGGGCAAATACGCAGTATTTT. Translated: CASSSLTVSGGANTQYF.

A word on this clone: At one of its ends the junction is not consistent with the germline gene, which may arise from a read error. The chain carries TRBV2 and TRBJ1-1; D possibly corresponds to TRBD1 (5 bases). CDR1 and CDR2 from the germline V gene are SNHLY and FYNNEI. The CDR3 runs 18 residues. The DNA for the CDR3 is TGTGCCAGCAGCGAAGTGGGTGGACGGGGTTGGGGGGACACTGAAGCTTTCTTT. It yields the protein CASSEVGGRGWGDTEAFF.

The chain has TRBV2 and TRBJ2-5, with 7 nucleotides matching TRBD2. Germline V CDR1 and CDR2: SNHLY, FYNNEI. Trimming took 1 base from V and 2 from J; bases not matched to a gene: 4. The CDR3 contains 15 residues. The CDR3 DNA follows: TGTGCCAGCAGTGAAGAGGGACTACCTCAAGAGACCCAGTACTTC. Protein product: CASSEEGLPQETQYF.

V and J are TRBV5-8 and TRBJ2-7; 9 nucleotides agree with TRBD1. Germline assignment: CDR1 SGHTS and CDR2 YDEGEE. V shed 4 bases, J shed 3 bases, and the junction held 5 bases outside the gene matches. This CDR3 spans 14 amino acids. Written as DNA, the CDR3 is TGTGCCAGCAGCACCGGACAGGGGAACTACGAGCAGTACTTC. Translation gives CASSTGQGNYEQYF.

The chain links TRBV5-1 to TRBJ1-2, with a tentative D call TRBD1 (5 bases). Trimming pared 5 bases from V and 4 bases from J, leaving 15 bases between. Germline V CDR1 and CDR2: SGHRS, YFSETQ. The CDR3 extends over 14 amino acids. The CDR3 bases are TGCGCCAGCAGGCAGACAGCCATCTCCTATGGCTACACCTTC. This sequence encodes CASRQTAISYGYTF.

CDR3 coding DNA: TGTGCCATCAGTCCTGGACTTATGAACACTGAAGCTTTCTTT. This sequence encodes CAISPGLMNTEAFF. J is TRBJ1-1 and V is TRBV10-3, with no clear D. V was trimmed by 5 bases and J by 0 bases, leaving 10 bases between them. This CDR3 has 14 amino acids. Germline values: CDR1 ENHRY, CDR2 SYGVKD.

V usage is TRBV30 and J usage is TRBJ1-5; D is perhaps TRBD1 (6 bases). V lost 0 bases and J 8 bases, leaving 11 bases between the germline ends. The CDR3 has 13 amino acids. The germline V gene has CDR1 GTSNPN and CDR2 SVGIG (reference sequence). CDR3 bases: TGTGCCTGGAGTGTAGTGGGGGCGGAGCCCCAGCATTTT. It encodes CAWSVVGAEPQHF.

The J gene is TRBJ2-1, the V gene TRBV6-5, with TRBD1 matching over 9 bases. CDR3 length: 15 residues. V was clipped by 6 bases and J by 0 bases; unmatched bases: 3. CDR1 and CDR2 (germline): MNHEY, SVGAGI. The chain's CDR3 is CASRQGATSYNEQFF. The CDR3 DNA follows: TGTGCCAGCAGACAGGGGGCTACCTCCTACAATGAGCAGTTCTTC.

The chain carries TRBV12-5 and TRBJ2-4; TRBD1 agrees at 7 bases. The V gene end was trimmed by 6 bases and the J gene end by 8 bases; junction bases not matched to a gene: 16. The germline CDR1 and CDR2 sequences are LGHNT and FRNRAP. CDR3 length: 16 amino acids. The CDR3: CASGIQGKGYFDIQYF. The CDR3, as DNA: TGTGCTAGTGGGATACAGGGGAAAGGATATTTCGACATTCAGTACTTC.

As for this clone: The same CDR3 also results from other DNA sequences found in this sample. CDR3 bases: TGTGCCAGCACATTGAACACTGAAGCTTTCTTT. Its translation: CASTLNTEAFF. The V gene is TRBV6-5, the J gene TRBJ1-1, with unresolved D. Trimming cost V 7 bases and J 0 bases, with 3 bases left between them. The CDR3 is 11 amino acids. Germline V gene data show CDR1 as MNHEY and CDR2 as SVGAGI.

CDR3 protein: CASSPRGAYGYTF. The CDR3 DNA reads as TGTGCCAGCAGTCCCCGGGGGGCCTATGGCTACACCTTC. The V call is TRBV28, the J call TRBJ1-2; weak D call: TRBD1 (6 bases). The CDR3 is 13 amino acids. V was clipped by 5 bases and J by 4 bases, with 11 bases between them. Germline values: CDR1 MDHEN, CDR2 SYDVKM.

This chain uses TRBV7-9 with TRBJ1-2; a weak D match, TRBD1 (6 bases). Germline V gene data show CDR1 as SEHNR and CDR2 as FQNEAQ (reference sequence). V lost 3 bases to trimming and J lost 4 bases, with 12 bases between them. The CDR3 runs to 14 residues. This chain's CDR3 is CASSFTGPSYGYTF. The DNA of the CDR3 is TGTGCCAGCAGCTTCACAGGGCCCTCCTATGGCTACACCTTC.

The chain has TRBV5-1 and TRBJ1-2; TRBD1 matches at 12 bases. Germline V gene sequence: CDR1 SGHRS, CDR2 YFSETQ. V lost 4 bases and J lost 6; bases outside the gene matches: 13. There are 17 residues in the CDR3. The CDR3 DNA sequence: TGCGCCAGCAGCCCAGGGACAGGGGGCGCAGGTTTCCATGGCTACACCTTC. Its translation is CASSPGTGGAGFHGYTF.

The rearrangement joins TRBV6-4 to TRBJ2-5; D unclear. The CDR3 sequence is 13 residues long. The V end lost 8 bases, the J end lost 1 base, and 11 bases lay between the germline ends. Germline CDR1 MRHNA, CDR2 SNTAGT. CDR3 sequence (DNA): TGTGCCAGCCCGTTCCTCGGCCAAGAGACCCAGTACTTC. Translating gives CASPFLGQETQYF.

This chain uses TRBV5-1 with TRBJ2-5, with a weak D call TRBD2 (5 bases). Germline CDR1 is SGHRS and CDR2 is YFSETQ. The CDR3 totals 13 residues. V was clipped by 3 bases and J by 2 bases, with 8 bases between them. The CDR3, as DNA: TGCGCCAGCAGCTACGGCGGGCAAGAGACCCAGTACTTC. It translates to CASSYGGQETQYF.

The genes are TRBV19 and TRBJ1-3, with unresolved D. This CDR3 contains 13 residues. Trimming left V 2 bases short and J 4 bases short, with 6 bases between. Germline V gene data show CDR1 as LNHDA and CDR2 as SQIVND (reference sequence). The CDR3 protein is CASSIRGGNTIYF. CDR3 in DNA: TGTGCCAGTAGTATACGGGGAGGAAACACCATATATTTT. The full variable domain, completed using reference TRBV19 and TRBJ1-3, is DGGITQSPKYLFRKEGQNVTLSCEQNLNHDAMYWYRQDPGQGLRLIYYSQIVNDFQKGDIAEGYSVSREKKESFPLTVTSAQKNPTAFYLCASSIRGGNTIYFGEGSWLTVV.

V usage is TRBV2 and J usage is TRBJ2-5; TRBD2 matches at 12 bases. Germline CDR1 SNHLY, CDR2 FYNNEI. This CDR3 is 14 amino acids long. Losses at the gene ends were 5 bases for V and 5 bases for J; bases not matched to a gene: 3. DNA for the CDR3: TGTGCCAGCAGTAGACTAGCGGGGGATGAGACCCAGTACTTC. This encodes CASSRLAGDETQYF.

The chain uses TRBV28 and TRBJ1-1, with no clear D. Germline V gene sequence: CDR1 MDHEN, CDR2 SYDVKM. V dropped 3 bases and J dropped 4 bases, with 9 bases sitting between them. The CDR3 totals 13 residues. CDR3 in DNA: TGTGCCAGCAGTTTCGGGTCGAGCACTGAAGCTTTCTTT. Residues: CASSFGSSTEAFF.